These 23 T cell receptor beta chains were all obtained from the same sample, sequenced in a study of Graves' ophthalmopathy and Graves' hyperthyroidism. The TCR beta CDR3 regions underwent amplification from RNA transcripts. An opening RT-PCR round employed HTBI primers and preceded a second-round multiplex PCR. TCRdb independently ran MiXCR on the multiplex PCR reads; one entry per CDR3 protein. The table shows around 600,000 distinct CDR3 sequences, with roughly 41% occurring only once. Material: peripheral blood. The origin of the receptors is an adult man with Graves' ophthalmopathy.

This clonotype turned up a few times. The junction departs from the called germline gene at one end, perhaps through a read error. The CDR3 nucleotides read TGTGCCAGCGGTGACCGGGACTGGGAAGGCTCACCCCTCCACTTT. It yields the protein CASGDRDWEGSPLHF. The rearrangement links TRBV6-1 to TRBJ1-6; perhaps TRBD1 as D (5 bases). This CDR3 comprises 15 residues. Germline assignment: CDR1 MNHNS and CDR2 SASEGT.

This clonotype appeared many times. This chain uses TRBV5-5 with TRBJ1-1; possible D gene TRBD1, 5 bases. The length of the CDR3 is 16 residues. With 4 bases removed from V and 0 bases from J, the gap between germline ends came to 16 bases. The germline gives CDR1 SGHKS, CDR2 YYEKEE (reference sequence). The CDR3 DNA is TGTGCCAGCAGCGTAGAGCGGGGGGGGATGAACACTGAAGCTTTCTTT. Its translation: CASSVERGGMNTEAFF.

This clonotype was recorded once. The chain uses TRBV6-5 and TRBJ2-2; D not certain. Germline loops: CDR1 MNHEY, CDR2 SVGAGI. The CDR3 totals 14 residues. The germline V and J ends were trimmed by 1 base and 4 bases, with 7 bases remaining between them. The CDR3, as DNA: TGTGCCAGCAGTTACTTGCAGAGCACCGGGGAGCTGTTTTTT. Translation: CASSYLQSTGELFF.

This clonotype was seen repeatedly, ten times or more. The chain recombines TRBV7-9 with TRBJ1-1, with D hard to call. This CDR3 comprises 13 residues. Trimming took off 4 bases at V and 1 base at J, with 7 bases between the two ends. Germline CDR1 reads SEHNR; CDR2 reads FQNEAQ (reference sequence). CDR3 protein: CASSSPANTEAFF. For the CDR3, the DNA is TGTGCCAGCAGCTCCCCCGCGAACACTGAAGCTTTCTTT.

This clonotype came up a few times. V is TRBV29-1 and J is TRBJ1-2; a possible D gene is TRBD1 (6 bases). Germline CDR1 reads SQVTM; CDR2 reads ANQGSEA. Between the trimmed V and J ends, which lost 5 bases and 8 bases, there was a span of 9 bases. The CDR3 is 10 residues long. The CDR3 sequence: CSVRQGGYTF. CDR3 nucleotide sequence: TGCAGCGTTCGGCAGGGGGGCTACACCTTC.

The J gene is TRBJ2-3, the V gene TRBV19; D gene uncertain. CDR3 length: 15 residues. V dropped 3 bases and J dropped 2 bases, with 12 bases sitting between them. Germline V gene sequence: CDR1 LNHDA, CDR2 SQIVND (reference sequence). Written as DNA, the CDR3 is TGTGCCAGTAGTATTGGCAACTCCCACACAGATACGCAGTATTTT. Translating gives CASSIGNSHTDTQYF.

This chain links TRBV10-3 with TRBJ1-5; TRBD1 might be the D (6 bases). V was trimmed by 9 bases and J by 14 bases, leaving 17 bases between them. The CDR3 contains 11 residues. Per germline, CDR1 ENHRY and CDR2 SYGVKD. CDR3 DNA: TGTGCCATTTCAGGGGTCGACTACGAGCATTTT. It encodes CAISGVDYEHF.

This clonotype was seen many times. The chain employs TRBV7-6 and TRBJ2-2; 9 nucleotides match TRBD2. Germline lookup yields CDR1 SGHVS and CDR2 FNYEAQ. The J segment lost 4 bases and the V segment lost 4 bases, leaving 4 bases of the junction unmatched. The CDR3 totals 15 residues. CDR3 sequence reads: CASSSSGGPTGELFF. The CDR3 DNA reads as TGTGCCAGCAGCTCAAGCGGGGGGCCCACCGGGGAGCTGTTTTTT.

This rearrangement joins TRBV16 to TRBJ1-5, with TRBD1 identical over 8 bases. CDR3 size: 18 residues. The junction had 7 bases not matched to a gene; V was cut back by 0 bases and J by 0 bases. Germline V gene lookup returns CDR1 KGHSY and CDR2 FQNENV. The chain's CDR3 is CASSQSSSTGDSNQPQHF. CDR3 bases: TGTGCCAGCAGCCAATCTTCATCGACAGGGGATAGCAATCAGCCCCAGCATTTT.

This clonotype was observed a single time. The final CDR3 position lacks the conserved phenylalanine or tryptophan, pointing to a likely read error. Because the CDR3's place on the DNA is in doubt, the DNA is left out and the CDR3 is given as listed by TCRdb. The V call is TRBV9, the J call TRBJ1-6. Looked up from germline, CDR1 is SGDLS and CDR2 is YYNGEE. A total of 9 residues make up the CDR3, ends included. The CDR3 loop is CASSVSSVA.

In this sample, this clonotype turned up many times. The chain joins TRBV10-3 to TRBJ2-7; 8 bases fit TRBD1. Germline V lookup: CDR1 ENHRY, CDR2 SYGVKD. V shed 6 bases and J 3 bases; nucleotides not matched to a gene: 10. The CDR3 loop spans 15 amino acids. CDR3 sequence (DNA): TGTGCCATCAGCCCTGGACCAGACAGGGGCTACGAGCAGTACTTC. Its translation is CAISPGPDRGYEQYF.

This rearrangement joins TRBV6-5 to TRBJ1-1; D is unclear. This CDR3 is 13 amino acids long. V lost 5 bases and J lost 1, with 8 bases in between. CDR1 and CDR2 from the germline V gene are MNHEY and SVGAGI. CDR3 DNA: TGTGCCAGCAGTAAACAAGAGAACACTGAAGCTTTCTTT. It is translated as CASSKQENTEAFF.

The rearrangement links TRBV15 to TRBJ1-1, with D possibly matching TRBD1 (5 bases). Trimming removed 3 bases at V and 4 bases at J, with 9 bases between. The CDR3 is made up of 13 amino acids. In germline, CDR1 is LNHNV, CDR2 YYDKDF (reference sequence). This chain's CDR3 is CATSRGRSTEAFF. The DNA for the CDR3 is TGTGCCACCAGCAGGGGACGGAGCACTGAAGCTTTCTTT.

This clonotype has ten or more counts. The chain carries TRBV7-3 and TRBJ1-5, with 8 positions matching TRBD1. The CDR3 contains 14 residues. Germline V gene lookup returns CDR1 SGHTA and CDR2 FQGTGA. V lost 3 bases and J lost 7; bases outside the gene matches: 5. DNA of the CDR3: TGTGCCAGCAGCTTGTGGACAGGGAGGCAGCCCCAGCATTTT. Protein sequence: CASSLWTGRQPQHF. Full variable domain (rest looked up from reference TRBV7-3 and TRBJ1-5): GAGVSQTPSNKVTEKGKYVELRCDPISGHTALYWYRQSLGQGPEFLIYFQGTGAADDSGLPNDRFFAVRPEGSVSTLKIQRTERGDSAVYLCASSLWTGRQPQHFGDGTRLSIL.

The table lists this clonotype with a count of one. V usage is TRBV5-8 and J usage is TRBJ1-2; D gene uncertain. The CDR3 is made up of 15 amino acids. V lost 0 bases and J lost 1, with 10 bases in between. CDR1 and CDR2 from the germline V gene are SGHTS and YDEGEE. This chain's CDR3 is CASSLDTSNNYGYTF. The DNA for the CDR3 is TGTGCCAGCAGCTTGGATACCTCCAATAACTATGGCTACACCTTC.

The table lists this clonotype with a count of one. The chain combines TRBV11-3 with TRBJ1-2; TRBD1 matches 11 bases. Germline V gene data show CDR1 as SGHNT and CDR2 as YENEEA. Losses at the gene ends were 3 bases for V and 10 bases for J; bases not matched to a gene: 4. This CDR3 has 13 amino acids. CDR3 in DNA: TGTGCCAGCAGCTTCGGACAGGGGGCGTACTACACCTTC. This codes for CASSFGQGAYYTF.

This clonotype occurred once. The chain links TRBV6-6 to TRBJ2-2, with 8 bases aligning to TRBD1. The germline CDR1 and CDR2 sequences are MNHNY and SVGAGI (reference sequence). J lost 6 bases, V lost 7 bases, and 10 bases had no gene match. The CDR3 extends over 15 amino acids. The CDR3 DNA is TGTGCCAGCACTGACCGGGACAGGAGCCCCGGGGAGCTGTTTTTT. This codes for CASTDRDRSPGELFF.

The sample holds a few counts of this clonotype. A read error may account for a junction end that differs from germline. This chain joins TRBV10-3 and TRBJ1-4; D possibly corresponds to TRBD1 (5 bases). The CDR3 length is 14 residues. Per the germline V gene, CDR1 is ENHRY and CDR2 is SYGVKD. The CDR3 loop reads CASSAGWGNEKLFF. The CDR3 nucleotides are TGTGCCAGCAGTGCAGGGTGGGGGAATGAAAAACTGTTTTTT.

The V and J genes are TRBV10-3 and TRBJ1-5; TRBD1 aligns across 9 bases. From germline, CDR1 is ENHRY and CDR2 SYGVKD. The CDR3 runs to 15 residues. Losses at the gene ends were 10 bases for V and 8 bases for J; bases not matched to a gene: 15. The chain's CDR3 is CANRPLDRGYEPQHF. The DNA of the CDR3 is TGTGCCAACAGACCCCTCGACAGGGGGTATGAGCCCCAGCATTTT.

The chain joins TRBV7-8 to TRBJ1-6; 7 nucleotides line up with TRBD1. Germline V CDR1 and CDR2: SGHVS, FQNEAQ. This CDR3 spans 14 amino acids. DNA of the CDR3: TGTACCAACAGGGGCCCCACATCTAATTCACCCCTCCACTTT. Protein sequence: CTNRGPTSNSPLHF. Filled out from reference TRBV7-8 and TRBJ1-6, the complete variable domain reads GAGVSQSPRYKVAKRGQDVALRCDPISGHVSLFWYQQALGQGPEFLTYFQNEAQLDKSGLPSDRFFAERPEGSVSTLKIQRTQQEDSAVYLCTNRGPTSNSPLHFGNGTRLTVT.

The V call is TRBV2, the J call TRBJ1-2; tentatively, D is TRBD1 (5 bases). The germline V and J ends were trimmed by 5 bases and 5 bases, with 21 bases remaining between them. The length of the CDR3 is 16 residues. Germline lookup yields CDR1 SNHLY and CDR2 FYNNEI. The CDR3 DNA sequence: TGTGCCAGCAGTCTCCGACTAGCGGGGAGGGGATATGGCTACACCTTC. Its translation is CASSLRLAGRGYGYTF. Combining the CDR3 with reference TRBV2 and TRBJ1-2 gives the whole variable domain EPEVTQTPSHQVTQMGQEVILRCVPISNHLYFYWYRQILGQKVEFLVSFYNNEISEKSEIFDDQFSVERPDGSNFTLKIRSTKLEDSAMYFCASSLRLAGRGYGYTFGSGTRLTVV.

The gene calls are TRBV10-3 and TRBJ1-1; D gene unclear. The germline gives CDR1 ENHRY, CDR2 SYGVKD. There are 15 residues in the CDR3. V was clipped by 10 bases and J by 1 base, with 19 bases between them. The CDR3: CASRFRARGNTEAFF. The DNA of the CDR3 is TGTGCCAGCCGCTTTCGGGCCCGGGGGAACACTGAAGCTTTCTTT.

The chain's CDR3 is CASSERGLAGGQETQYF. CDR3 in DNA: TGTGCCAGCAGCGAGAGGGGACTAGCGGGGGGCCAAGAGACCCAGTACTTC. The chain joins TRBV9 to TRBJ2-5; 15 positions match TRBD2. Trimming removed 3 bases from V and 1 base from J; junction bases left unmatched: 4. The CDR3 runs to 17 residues. Germline V gives CDR1 SGDLS, CDR2 YYNGEE.